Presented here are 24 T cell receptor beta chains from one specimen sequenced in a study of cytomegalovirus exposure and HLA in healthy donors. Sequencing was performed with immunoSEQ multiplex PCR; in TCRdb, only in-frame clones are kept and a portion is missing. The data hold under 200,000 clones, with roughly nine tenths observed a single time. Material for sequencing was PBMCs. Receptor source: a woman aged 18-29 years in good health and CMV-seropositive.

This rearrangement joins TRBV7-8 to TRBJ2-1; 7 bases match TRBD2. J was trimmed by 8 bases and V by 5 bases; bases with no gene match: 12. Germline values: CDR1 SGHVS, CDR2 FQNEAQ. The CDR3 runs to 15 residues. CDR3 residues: CASSQAGTMSHEQFF. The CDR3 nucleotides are TGTGCCAGCAGCCAAGCCGGGACTATGTCCCATGAGCAGTTCTTC.

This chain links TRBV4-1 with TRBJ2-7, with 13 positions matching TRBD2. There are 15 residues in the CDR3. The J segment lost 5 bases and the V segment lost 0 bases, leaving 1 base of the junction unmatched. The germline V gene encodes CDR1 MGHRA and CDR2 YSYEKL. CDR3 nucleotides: TGCGCCAGCAGCCAAGAGACTAGCGGGGGGCACGAGCAGTACTTC. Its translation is CASSQETSGGHEQYF.

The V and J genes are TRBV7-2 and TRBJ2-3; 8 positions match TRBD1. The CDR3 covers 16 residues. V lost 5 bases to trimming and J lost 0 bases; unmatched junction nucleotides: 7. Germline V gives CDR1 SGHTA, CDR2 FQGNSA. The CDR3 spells CASSARQGSSTDTQYF. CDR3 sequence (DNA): TGTGCCAGCAGCGCCCGACAGGGGTCAAGCACAGATACGCAGTATTTT. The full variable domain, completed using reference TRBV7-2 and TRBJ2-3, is GAGVSQSPSNKVTEKGKDVELRCDPISGHTALYWYRQSLGQGLEFLIYFQGNSAPDKSGLPSDRFSAERTGGSVSTLTIQRTQQEDSAVYLCASSARQGSSTDTQYFGPGTRLTVL.

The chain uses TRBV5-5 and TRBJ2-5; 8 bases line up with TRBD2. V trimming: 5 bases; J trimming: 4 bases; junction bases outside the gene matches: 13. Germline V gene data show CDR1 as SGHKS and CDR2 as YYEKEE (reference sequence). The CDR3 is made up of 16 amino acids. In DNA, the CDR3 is TGTGCCAGCAGTCTGTACTCCGGGACTAGAGCAGAGACCCAGTACTTC. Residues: CASSLYSGTRAETQYF.

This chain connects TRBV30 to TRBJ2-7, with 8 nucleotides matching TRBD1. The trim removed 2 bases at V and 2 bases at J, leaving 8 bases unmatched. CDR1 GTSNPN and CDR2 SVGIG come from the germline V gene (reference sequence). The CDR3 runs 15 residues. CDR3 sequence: CAWSHGTGKAYEQYF. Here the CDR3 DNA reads TGTGCCTGGAGTCATGGGACAGGCAAAGCCTACGAGCAGTACTTC.

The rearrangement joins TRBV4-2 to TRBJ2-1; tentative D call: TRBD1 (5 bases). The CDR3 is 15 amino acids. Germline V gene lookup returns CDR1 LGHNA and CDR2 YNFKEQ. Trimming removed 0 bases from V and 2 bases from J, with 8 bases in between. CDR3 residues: CASSQDWGTYNEQFF. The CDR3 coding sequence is TGTGCCAGCAGCCAAGATTGGGGCACCTACAATGAGCAGTTCTTC.

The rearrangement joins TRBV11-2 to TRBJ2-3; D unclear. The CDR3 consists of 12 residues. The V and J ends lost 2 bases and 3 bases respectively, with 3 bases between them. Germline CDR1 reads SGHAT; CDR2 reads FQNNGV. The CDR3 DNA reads TGTGCCAGCAGCTTATCGACAGATACGCAGTATTTT. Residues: CASSLSTDTQYF.

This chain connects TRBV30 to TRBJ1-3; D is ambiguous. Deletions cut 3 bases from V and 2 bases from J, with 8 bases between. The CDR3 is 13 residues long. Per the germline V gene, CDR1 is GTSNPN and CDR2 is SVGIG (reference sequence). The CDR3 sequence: CAWRVGAGNTIYF. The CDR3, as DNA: TGTGCCTGGAGAGTGGGAGCTGGAAACACCATATATTTT.

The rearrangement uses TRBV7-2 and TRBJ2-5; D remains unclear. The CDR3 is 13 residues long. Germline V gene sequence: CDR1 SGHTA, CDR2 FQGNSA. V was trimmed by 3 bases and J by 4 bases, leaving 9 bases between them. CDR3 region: CASSFGQVETQYF. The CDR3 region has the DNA TGTGCCAGCAGCTTTGGGCAGGTAGAGACCCAGTACTTC.

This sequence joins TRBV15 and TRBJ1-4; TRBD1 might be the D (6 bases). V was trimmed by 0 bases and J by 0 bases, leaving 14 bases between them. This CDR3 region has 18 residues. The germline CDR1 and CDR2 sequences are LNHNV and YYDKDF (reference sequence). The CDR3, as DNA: TGTGCCACCAGCAGAGATTGGGCACAGGGTGCAACTAATGAAAAACTGTTTTTT. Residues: CATSRDWAQGATNEKLFF.

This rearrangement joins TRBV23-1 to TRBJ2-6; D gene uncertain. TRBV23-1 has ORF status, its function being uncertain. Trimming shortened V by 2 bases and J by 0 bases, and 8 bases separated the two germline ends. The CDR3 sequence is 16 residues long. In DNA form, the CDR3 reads TGCGCCAGCAGTCAACCCCTAGGCTCTGGGGCCAACGTCCTGACTTTC. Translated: CASSQPLGSGANVLTF.

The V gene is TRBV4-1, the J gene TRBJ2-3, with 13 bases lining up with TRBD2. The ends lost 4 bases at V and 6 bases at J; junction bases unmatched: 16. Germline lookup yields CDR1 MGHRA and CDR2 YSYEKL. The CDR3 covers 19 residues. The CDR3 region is CASSPIGLAGVWAPDTQYF. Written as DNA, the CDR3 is TGCGCCAGCAGCCCAATAGGACTAGCGGGAGTATGGGCCCCTGATACGCAGTATTTT.

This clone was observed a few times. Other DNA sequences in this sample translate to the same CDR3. CDR3 nucleotide sequence: TGTGCCAGCAGCGTGACTAGCGGGAACACCGGGGAGCTGTTTTTT. The encoded protein is CASSVTSGNTGELFF. The chain joins TRBV9 to TRBJ2-2; 9 positions agree with TRBD2. Germline CDR1 and CDR2: SGDLS and YYNGEE. The V gene end was trimmed by 2 bases and the J gene end by 1 base; junction bases not matched to a gene: 0. This CDR3 has 15 residues.

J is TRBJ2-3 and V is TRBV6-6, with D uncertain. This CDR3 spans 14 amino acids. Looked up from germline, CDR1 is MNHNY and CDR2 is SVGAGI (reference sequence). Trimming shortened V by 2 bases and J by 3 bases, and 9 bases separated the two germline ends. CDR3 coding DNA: TGTGCCAGCAGTTACCTGAGAGCGACAGATACGCAGTATTTT. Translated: CASSYLRATDTQYF.

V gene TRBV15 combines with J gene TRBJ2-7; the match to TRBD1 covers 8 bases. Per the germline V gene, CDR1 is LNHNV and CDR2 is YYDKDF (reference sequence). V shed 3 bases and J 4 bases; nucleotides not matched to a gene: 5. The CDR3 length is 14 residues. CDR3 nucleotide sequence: TGTGCCACCAGCAGCGGGACAGGTTGGTACGAGCAGTACTTC. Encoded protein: CATSSGTGWYEQYF.

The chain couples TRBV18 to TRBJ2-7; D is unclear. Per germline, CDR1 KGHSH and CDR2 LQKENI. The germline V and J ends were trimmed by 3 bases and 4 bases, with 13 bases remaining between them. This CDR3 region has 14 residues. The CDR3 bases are TGTGCCAGCTCACCTCGCGTGCATTCTTACGAGCAGTACTTC. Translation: CASSPRVHSYEQYF. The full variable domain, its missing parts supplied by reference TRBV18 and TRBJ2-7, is NAGVMQNPRHLVRRRGQEARLRCSPMKGHSHVYWYRQLPEEGLKFMVYLQKENIIDESGMPKERFSAEFPKEGPSILRIQQVVRGDSAAYFCASSPRVHSYEQYFGPGTRLTVT.

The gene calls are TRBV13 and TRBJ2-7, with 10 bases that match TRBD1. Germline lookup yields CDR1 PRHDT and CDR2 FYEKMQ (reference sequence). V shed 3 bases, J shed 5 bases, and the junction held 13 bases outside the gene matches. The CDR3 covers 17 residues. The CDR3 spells CASSFSRDRGSRDEQYF. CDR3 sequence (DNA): TGTGCCAGCAGCTTCTCCCGGGACAGGGGAAGTCGGGACGAGCAGTACTTC.

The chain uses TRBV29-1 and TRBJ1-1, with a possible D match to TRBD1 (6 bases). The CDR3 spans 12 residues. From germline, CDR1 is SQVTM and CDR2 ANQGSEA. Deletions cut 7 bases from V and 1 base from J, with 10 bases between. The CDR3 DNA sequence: TGCAGCGCCGCCAGGGGGAACACTGAAGCTTTCTTT. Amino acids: CSAARGNTEAFF.

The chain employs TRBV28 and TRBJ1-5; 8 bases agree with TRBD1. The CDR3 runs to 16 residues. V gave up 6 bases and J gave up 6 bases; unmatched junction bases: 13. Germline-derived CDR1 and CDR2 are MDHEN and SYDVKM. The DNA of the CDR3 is TGTGCCAGCAGCCCTTGGACAGGGACGGGGTTTCAGCCCCAGCATTTT. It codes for CASSPWTGTGFQPQHF.

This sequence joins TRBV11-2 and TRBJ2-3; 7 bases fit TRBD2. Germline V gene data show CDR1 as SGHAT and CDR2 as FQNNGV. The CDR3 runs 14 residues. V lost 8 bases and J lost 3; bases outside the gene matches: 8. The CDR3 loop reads CASSREGLTDTQYF. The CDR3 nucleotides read TGTGCCAGCTCGAGGGAGGGCCTGACAGATACGCAGTATTTT. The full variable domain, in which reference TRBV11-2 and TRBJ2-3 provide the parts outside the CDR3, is EAGVAQSPRYKIIEKRQSVAFWCNPISGHATLYWYQQILGQGPKLLIQFQNNGVVDDSQLPKDRFSAERLKGVDSTLKIQPAKLEDSAVYLCASSREGLTDTQYFGPGTRLTVL.

CDR3 in DNA: TGTGCCAGCAGCAGGGACAGCCACTCCTACAATGAGCAGTTCTTC. Protein product: CASSRDSHSYNEQFF. V usage is TRBV28 and J usage is TRBJ2-1; the match to TRBD1 covers 7 bases. The CDR3 sequence is 15 residues long. CDR1 and CDR2 from the germline V gene are MDHEN and SYDVKM. Losses at the gene ends were 6 bases for V and 0 bases for J; bases not matched to a gene: 5.

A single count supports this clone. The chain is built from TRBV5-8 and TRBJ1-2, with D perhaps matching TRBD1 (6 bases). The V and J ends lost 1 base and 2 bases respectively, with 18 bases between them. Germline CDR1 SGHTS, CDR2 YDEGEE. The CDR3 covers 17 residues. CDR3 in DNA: TGTGCCAGCAGCTTGACAGGGCGAATGGGACTAAACTATGGCTACACCTTC. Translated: CASSLTGRMGLNYGYTF.

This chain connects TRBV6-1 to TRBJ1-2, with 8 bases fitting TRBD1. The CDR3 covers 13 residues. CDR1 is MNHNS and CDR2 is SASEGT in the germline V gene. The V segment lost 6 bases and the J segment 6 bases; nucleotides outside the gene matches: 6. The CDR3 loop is CASRAGTGDGYTF. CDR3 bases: TGTGCCAGCAGAGCTGGGACAGGCGATGGCTACACCTTC.

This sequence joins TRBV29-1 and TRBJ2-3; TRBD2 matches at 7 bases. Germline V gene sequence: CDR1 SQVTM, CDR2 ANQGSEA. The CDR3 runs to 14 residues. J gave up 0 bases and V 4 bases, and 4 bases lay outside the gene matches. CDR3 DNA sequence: TGCAGCGTTGTCCTAGCGGTGAGCACAGATACGCAGTATTTT. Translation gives CSVVLAVSTDTQYF.